This T cell receptor (beta chain) was sequenced during a study of shared clonotypes between healthy human individuals (TCRdb year 2020). As for the study more broadly: Two women and three men aged 18 to 49 years were included in the cohort. Different laboratories and diverse techniques were used to prepare libraries and sequence TCR repertoires, to increase sequencing depth and limit assay-specific biases. To estimate repertoire size and how much clonotypes are shared between individuals, the study performed deep sequencing of blood TCR repertoires from five healthy adults. Each donor's leukapheresis produced roughly between roughly 0.9 and 8.9 billion PBMCs. For each donor, CD4 naive and CD4 memory were each run on three plates, CD8 naive on two plates, and CD8 memory on one plate.

Using the deep immunoSEQ assay, TCR CDR3 regions were amplified from genomic DNA by multiplex PCR. Extracted genomic DNA from each cell subset was spread evenly across all wells of several immunoSEQ 96-well plates, with each plate serving as a replicate. Each replicate PCR for sorted subsets received about 210 ng genomic DNA, equal to about 30,000 T cell genomes. The purified libraries were quantified using a Qubit 3.0 fluorometer, sized with a Bioanalyzer 2100, and then quantified again using the KAPA Library Quantification kit. Each immunoSEQ 96-well plate was sequenced on its own single-read 150-cycle Illumina NextSeq 550 flow cell. The study's own analysis went as follows. Because the immunoSEQ output held only junctional sequences and lacked quality scores, the filtering could not match the filtering applied to full-length reads. To assign V/J genes and CDR3, sequences were annotated against IMGT germline references using PyIR, a Python wrapper for IgBLAST v1.9. Reads with weak V/J assignments (E-value above 1e-6), missing CDR3, stop codons, out-of-frame junctions, or ambiguous translated residues were removed. A V3J clonotype was defined by an identical inferred V gene, J gene, and CDR3 amino acid sequence. Percentage overlap between repertoires was computed as shared unique clonotypes divided by the size of the smaller repertoire. Three approaches were used to assess repertoire richness: RTK rarefaction, the Chao1 estimator, and Recon v2.1 estimates of unobserved clonotypes. OLGA was used to compute generation probabilities for all TCRbeta clonotypes that the gDNA method yielded from a handful of donors. Drawn from immuneACCESS, this table holds only the in-frame rearrangements with V and J called that TCRdb kept. Clones are partly lost; checked studies trace under half to an unresolved V gene and leave the rest unexplained. The V and J calls and clone size come from that table; D and trimming were worked out from the DNA. A total of about 700,000 clones appear in this sample, 92% of them only once. The ten biggest clones cover about 24% of the sample.

About this clone: The specificity of this receptor is unknown. Per-nucleotide qualities are absent, and no much larger clonotype sits a single base away.

CD8 naive samples were obtained by positive selection for CCR7 among CD45RO-negative cells, yielding a CD45RA+CCR7+ population from which TemRA cells were excluded. The donors were healthy, HIV-negative adults who had no recently reported acute infections or vaccinations. Every donor was a Caucasian adult living in Nashville, Tennessee, USA. Blood was obtained by leukapheresis, after which PBMCs were separated by Ficoll-Histopaque density gradient centrifugation and cryopreserved in liquid nitrogen vapor phase. Analytical flow cytometry was used to check the purity and quantity of each magnetically sorted T cell population. Genomic DNA was isolated from every sorted fraction and measured by UV absorbance on a Nanodrop 2000c. V and J lose 1 base and 11 bases, and a span of 11 bases separates them. CDR1 and CDR2 were assigned from the germline V gene as SGHTA and FQGNSA. The CDR3 starts with the cysteine, ends with the phenylalanine, and has 12 residues. Only CDR3 DNA remains: 36 bases, in frame from the first base.

The full study reports these points: Clonotypes shared by all four sorted-subset donors showed higher generation probabilities than non-shared clonotypes. Sampling was limited to blood, and TCR repertoires in tissue likely differ from TCR repertoires in blood. Pairwise subsampling led to the expectation that sequencing depth would affect the degree of clonotype sharing among donors. Because the study included a small number of donors, the genetic and exposure-history diversity represented was limited. When a few donors were compared, the shared fraction of clonotypes was around 4.6% for naive CD4, 3% to 4% for naive CD8, 2.3% for memory CD4, and 0.35% to 0.4% for memory CD8. Larger estimated clonotype richness was generally found for naive subsets than for memory subsets. Incomplete sequencing was indicated by rarefaction of sorted-subset datasets, despite the large sequencing depth.

The sequencing input was naive CD8+ T cells sorted from blood. This specimen's cell subset or site label, per the study, means: CD45RA+CCR7+. The chain couples TRBV7-2 to TRBJ1-1, with the D gene call left open. The receptor was derived from a man aged 30 to 45 in good health. The DNA is as follows: TGTGCCAGCAGCTTAGTCCGTTACCATGCTTTCTTT. Its protein reads: CASSLVRYHAFF.